This passage covers 10 T cell receptor beta chains from one sample sequenced in a study of blood T cell repertoires in COVID-19. Clones were sequenced by immunoSEQ multiplex PCR, and TCRdb holds only the in-frame ones, with some missing. The sample yields about 120,000 clones, about 86% seen once. Input material: peripheral blood. Receptors originate from a woman in her forties or fifties with active or convalescent COVID-19.

This clone has just a few counts. The J gene is TRBJ2-7, the V gene TRBV6-6, with 11 bases identical to TRBD2. CDR1 MNHNY and CDR2 SVGAGI come from the germline V gene (reference sequence). The V and J ends lost 6 bases and 5 bases, in that order; junction bases with no gene match: 6. This CDR3 has 14 amino acids. The DNA for the CDR3 is TGTGCCAGCAGCAGACTAGCGGGAACCCACGAGCAGTACTTC. Translation: CASSRLAGTHEQYF.

This chain uses TRBV27 with TRBJ2-1; 13 nucleotides align to TRBD2. Per the germline V gene, CDR1 is MNHEY and CDR2 is SMNVEV (reference sequence). This CDR3 contains 17 residues. V dropped 4 bases and J dropped 7; count of bases not matched to a gene: 10. CDR3 coding DNA: TGTGCCAGCAGTTCGCGGACTAGCGGGAGTTACAGAAATGAGCAGTTCTTC. This gives the protein CASSSRTSGSYRNEQFF.

The CDR3 protein is CASSGSGSGTGELFF. CDR3 nucleotides: TGTGCCAGCAGCGGTAGCGGGAGTGGGACCGGGGAGCTGTTTTTT. The chain combines TRBV28 with TRBJ2-2; 9 nucleotides match TRBD2. The CDR3 sequence is 15 residues long. Germline values: CDR1 MDHEN, CDR2 SYDVKM. J gave up 5 bases and V 6 bases, and 7 bases lay outside the gene matches.

This chain's CDR3 is CASSPWTSGSSNEQFF. CDR3 nucleotides: TGTGCCAGCAGTCCTTGGACTAGCGGGAGTAGCAATGAGCAGTTCTTC. The chain recombines TRBV27 with TRBJ2-1, with 13 bases matching TRBD2. Germline trimming cut 5 bases from V and 6 bases from J; bases unmatched to any gene: 7. Germline lookup yields CDR1 MNHEY and CDR2 SMNVEV (reference sequence). CDR3 length: 16 amino acids.

V usage is TRBV3-1 (or the pseudogene TRBV3-2) and J usage is TRBJ2-7, with TRBD1 matching over 8 bases. V lost 5 bases and J lost 0; bases outside the gene matches: 3. The V gene's germline CDR1 is LGHDT and CDR2 YNNKEL (reference sequence). This CDR3 comprises 14 residues. As DNA, the CDR3 is TGTGCCAGCAGCGGACAGGGAAGCTCCTACGAGCAGTACTTC. It encodes CASSGQGSSYEQYF.

This clone was counted a few times. The rearrangement joins TRBV4-2 to TRBJ2-7; the D gene is possibly TRBD2 (6 bases). Germline V gives CDR1 LGHNA, CDR2 YNFKEQ. This CDR3 is built from 17 residues. The ends were cut back, 0 bases at V and 4 bases at J, with 19 bases in the middle. CDR3: CASSQDAGRENRYEQYF. CDR3 nucleotides: TGTGCCAGCAGCCAAGATGCAGGACGGGAGAATCGATACGAGCAGTACTTC.

The genes are TRBV7-9 and TRBJ1-1; D is undetermined. CDR1 is SEHNR and CDR2 is FQNEAQ in the germline V gene (reference sequence). Trimming cost V 0 bases and J 7 bases, with 9 bases left between them. The CDR3 covers 13 residues. In DNA, the CDR3 is TGTGCCAGCAGCTTAGCGAATCAGGATGAAGCTTTCTTT. This sequence encodes CASSLANQDEAFF.

The chain combines TRBV5-5 with TRBJ2-7, with 9 nucleotides matching TRBD1. Germline V CDR1 and CDR2: SGHKS, YYEKEE (reference sequence). Trimming removed 5 bases from V and 7 bases from J; junction bases left unmatched: 10. This CDR3 comprises 14 residues. This CDR3 reads CASSWGTGTIEQYF. The CDR3 region has the DNA TGTGCCAGCAGTTGGGGGACAGGGACAATAGAGCAGTACTTC. The full variable domain, completed using reference TRBV5-5 and TRBJ2-7, is DAGVTQSPTHLIKTRGQQVTLRCSPISGHKSVSWYQQVLGQGPQFIFQYYEKEERGRGNFPDRFSARQFPNYSSELNVNALLLGDSALYLCASSWGTGTIEQYFGPGTRLTVT.

The gene calls are TRBV27 and TRBJ1-6; D unresolved. V lost 2 bases and J lost 0, with 11 bases in between. This CDR3 comprises 17 residues. Germline CDR1 and CDR2: MNHEY and SMNVEV (reference sequence). The DNA for the CDR3 is TGTGCCAGCAGTTTAGAGGGCGGAAGCTCCTATAATTCACCCCTCCACTTT. This sequence encodes CASSLEGGSSYNSPLHF.

In regard to this clone: At one end, the junction sequence differs from germline, possibly due to a read error. This rearrangement joins TRBV7-3 to TRBJ2-3; TRBD2 matches 11 bases. Per the germline V gene, CDR1 is SGHTA and CDR2 is FQGTGA. CDR3 length: 15 amino acids. The DNA for the CDR3 is TGTGCCAGCAGAGCTACTAGCGGGAGCACTGATACGCAGTATTTT. Amino acids: CASRATSGSTDTQYF.